Below are 17 T cell receptor beta chains sequenced from a single sample in a study of metastatic and nonmetastatic thyroid tumors. Through MiXCR, TCRdb re-clonotyped the PCR reads. The data show 45,000 or so clones, approximately 15% seen once. Treatment of any kind had been given to no patient before thyroid surgery. The sample consisted of blood. These receptors came from a female donor with papillary thyroid cancer or a benign thyroid nodule (not recorded which). Some clones in this sample may be carry-over from other donors' samples.

There are many counts of this clone. The chain combines TRBV19 with TRBJ2-1; D remains ambiguous. The CDR3 sequence is 15 residues long. In germline, CDR1 is LNHDA, CDR2 SQIVND (reference sequence). Trimming took off 1 base at V and 0 bases at J, with 7 bases between the two ends. The chain's CDR3 is CASSIARLSYNEQFF. CDR3 sequence (DNA): TGTGCCAGTAGTATAGCCCGACTCTCCTACAATGAGCAGTTCTTC. The variable domain in full, completed from reference TRBV19 and TRBJ2-1, reads DGGITQSPKYLFRKEGQNVTLSCEQNLNHDAMYWYRQDPGQGLRLIYYSQIVNDFQKGDIAEGYSVSREKKESFPLTVTSAQKNPTAFYLCASSIARLSYNEQFFGPGTRLTVL.

This clone was counted only a few times. CDR3 in DNA: TGTGCCAGCAGCCGGGGACAGGGAGTGGGGGAGCAGTACTTC. This translates into CASSRGQGVGEQYF. This sequence joins TRBV6-1 and TRBJ2-7; 9 bases are a match to TRBD1. Germline V lookup: CDR1 MNHNS, CDR2 SASEGT. V was pared by 6 bases and J by 7 bases, with 10 bases of the junction left unmatched. The CDR3 sequence is 14 residues long.

This clone was recorded at least ten times. V gene TRBV9 combines with J gene TRBJ1-6, with a tentative D call TRBD1 (5 bases). This CDR3 contains 15 residues. Trimming pared 4 bases from V and 0 bases from J, leaving 8 bases between. Germline values: CDR1 SGDLS, CDR2 YYNGEE. CDR3 bases: TGTGCCAGCAGCTCTCAGGGCTCCTATAATTCACCCCTCCACTTT. It specifies CASSSQGSYNSPLHF.

In the case of this clone: It may be a read error: a sequence one base away is much more abundant. Within the sample, other DNA sequences also encode this same CDR3. This chain uses TRBV18 with TRBJ1-1, with a possible D match to TRBD1 (5 bases). The CDR3 is 14 amino acids. With 0 bases removed from V and 2 bases from J, the gap between germline ends came to 7 bases. Germline CDR1 reads KGHSH; CDR2 reads LQKENI. CDR3: CASSPPGPNTEAFF. The CDR3 nucleotides are TGTGCCAGCTCACCACCGGGGCCTAACACTGAAGCTTTCTTT.

About this clone: One end of the junction does not line up with germline, which may come from a read error. The chain employs TRBV6-1 and TRBJ2-7, with D unclear. Germline V gene data show CDR1 as MNHNS and CDR2 as SASEGT. The CDR3 is made up of 15 amino acids. The CDR3 is CASSDDREIYYEKYF. The CDR3 region has the DNA TGTGCCAGCAGTGATGATAGGGAAATCTACTACGAGAAGTACTTC.

The genes are TRBV7-9 and TRBJ2-7; D is unclear. Germline lookup yields CDR1 SEHNR and CDR2 FQNEAQ (reference sequence). Trimming stripped 7 bases from V and 2 bases from J, with 12 bases between. The CDR3 sequence is 13 residues long. The CDR3 DNA sequence: TGTGCCAGCATCCGGAACTGCCCCTACGAGCAGTACTTC. It translates to CASIRNCPYEQYF.

Ten or more counts support this clone. The chain joins TRBV19 to TRBJ2-1, with D tentatively TRBD2 (5 bases). The V gene lost 7 bases and the J gene lost 5 bases, with 15 bases spanning the gap. CDR1 is LNHDA, CDR2 SQIVND, per germline (reference sequence). CDR3 length: 14 amino acids. CDR3 in DNA: TGTGCCAGTACCACCACCAAGCGGAACAATGAGCAGTTCTTC. Amino acids: CASTTTKRNNEQFF.

This clone was seen ten or more times. The V call is TRBV9, the J call TRBJ1-6; unclear D gene. V lost 3 bases, J lost 13 bases, and 11 bases lay in between. CDR1 and CDR2 (germline): SGDLS, YYNGEE. The CDR3 has 12 residues. The CDR3 protein is CASSGTGTPLHF. Written as DNA, the CDR3 is TGTGCCAGCAGCGGGACGGGCACGCCCCTCCACTTT.

This clone was seen a few times. The rearrangement links TRBV6-2 or TRBV6-3 to TRBJ1-6; D is perhaps TRBD1 (5 bases). This CDR3 region has 19 residues. The V gene's germline CDR1 is MNHEY and CDR2 SVGEGT. Between the trimmed V and J ends, which lost 5 bases and 0 bases, there was a span of 20 bases. The CDR3 spells CASSNQDSAQDSYNSPLHF. CDR3 nucleotide sequence: TGTGCCAGCAGTAACCAAGACAGCGCCCAGGACTCCTATAATTCACCCCTCCACTTT.

A word on this clone: Sequence at one end of the junction differs from germline and may be a read error. The chain has TRBV7-6 and TRBJ2-7; 9 nucleotides agree with TRBD2. Per the germline V gene, CDR1 is SGHVS and CDR2 is FNYEAQ. The CDR3 is 14 residues long. In nucleotides, the CDR3 is TGTGCCAGCAGCTTAGCGTCTAGCGGGACCGACGAGTGCTTC. This sequence encodes CASSLASSGTDECF.

The J gene is TRBJ2-3, the V gene TRBV3-1, with TRBD2 identical over 9 bases. Germline V gene lookup returns CDR1 LGHDT and CDR2 YNNKEL (reference sequence). Trimming removed 1 base from V and 1 base from J; junction bases left unmatched: 0. The length of the CDR3 is 15 residues. The CDR3 nucleotides read TGTGCCAGCAGCCAAGGACTAGCGGGCACAGATACGCAGTATTTT. Its protein is CASSQGLAGTDTQYF.

The chain recombines TRBV25-1 with TRBJ1-4; possible D gene TRBD1, 5 bases. Germline CDR1 reads MGHDK; CDR2 reads SYGVNS. V was cut by 7 bases and J by 4 bases, with 13 bases left in between. The CDR3 length is 14 residues. CDR3: CASNGTVSNEKLFF. CDR3 nucleotides: TGTGCCAGCAATGGGACCGTCAGTAATGAAAAACTGTTTTTT.

This clone was counted between two and nine times. The identical CDR3 is also encoded by other nucleotide sequences in the sample. The chain carries TRBV5-4 and TRBJ1-5; tentative D call: TRBD1 (5 bases). The CDR3 extends over 16 amino acids. The germline V gene has CDR1 SGHNT and CDR2 YYREEE (reference sequence). Trimming took off 1 base at V and 0 bases at J, with 11 bases between the two ends. CDR3 loop: CASSLWGDPSNQPQHF. CDR3 DNA sequence: TGTGCCAGCAGCTTGTGGGGGGATCCTAGCAATCAGCCCCAGCATTTT.

The rearrangement uses TRBV20-1 and TRBJ1-5, with D maybe TRBD1 (5 bases). This CDR3 is built from 16 residues. Germline V lookup: CDR1 DFQATT, CDR2 SNEGSKA (reference sequence). Trimming shortened V by 0 bases and J by 0 bases, and 12 bases separated the two germline ends. The CDR3 coding sequence is TGCAGTGCTAGAGATTTCGGGACCCATAGCAATCAGCCCCAGCATTTT. The encoded protein is CSARDFGTHSNQPQHF.

This clone was observed a few times. The germline gene is not matched at one end of the junction; a read error may be the cause. V usage is TRBV6-1 and J usage is TRBJ2-1; TRBD2 is a possible D gene (6 bases). Germline V lookup: CDR1 MNHNS, CDR2 SASEGT. The CDR3 is 14 residues long. The CDR3 DNA is TGTGCCGGCAGTGGGGACTCCCAAGGTAATGAGCAGTTCTTC. It is translated as CAGSGDSQGNEQFF.

This clone was observed many times. The chain is built from TRBV12-3 or TRBV12-4 and TRBJ2-1, with D tentatively TRBD2 (6 bases). V gave up 2 bases and J gave up 8 bases, with 10 bases separating them. This CDR3 comprises 13 residues. The CDR3 spells CASSLMGGDEQFF. CDR3 coding DNA: TGTGCCAGCAGTTTAATGGGGGGAGATGAGCAGTTCTTC.

CDR3 nucleotides: TGTGCCAGCAGCCCAGAGGGGGTACCCTCCTACGAGCAGTACTTC. Translation: CASSPEGVPSYEQYF. J is TRBJ2-7 and V is TRBV28; D is possibly TRBD1 (6 bases). CDR3 length equals 15 residues. Germline V lookup: CDR1 MDHEN, CDR2 SYDVKM. V was shortened by 6 bases and J by 0 bases, with 15 bases between the two germline ends.